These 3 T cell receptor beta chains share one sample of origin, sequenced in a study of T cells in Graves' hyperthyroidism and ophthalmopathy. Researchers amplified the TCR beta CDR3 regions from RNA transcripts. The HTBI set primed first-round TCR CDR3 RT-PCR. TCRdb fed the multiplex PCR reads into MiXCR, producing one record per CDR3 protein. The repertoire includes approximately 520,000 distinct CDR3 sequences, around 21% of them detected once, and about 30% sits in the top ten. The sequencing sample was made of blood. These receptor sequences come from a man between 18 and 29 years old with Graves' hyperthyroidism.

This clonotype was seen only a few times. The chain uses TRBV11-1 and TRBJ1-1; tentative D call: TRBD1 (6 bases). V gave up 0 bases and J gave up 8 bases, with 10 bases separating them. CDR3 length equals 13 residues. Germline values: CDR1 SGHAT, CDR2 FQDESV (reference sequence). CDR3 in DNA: TGTGCCAGCAGCTTAGCGCTGGGACAAGAAGCTTTCTTT. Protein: CASSLALGQEAFF.

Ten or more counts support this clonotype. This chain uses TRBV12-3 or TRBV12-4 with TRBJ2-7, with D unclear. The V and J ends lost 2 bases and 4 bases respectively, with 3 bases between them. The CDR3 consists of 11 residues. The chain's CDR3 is CASSLKYEQYF. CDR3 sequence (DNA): TGTGCCAGCAGTTTAAAATACGAGCAGTACTTC.

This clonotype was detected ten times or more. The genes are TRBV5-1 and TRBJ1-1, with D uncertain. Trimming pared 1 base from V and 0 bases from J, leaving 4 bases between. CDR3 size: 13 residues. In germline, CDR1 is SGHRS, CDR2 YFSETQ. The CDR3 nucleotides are TGCGCCAGCAGCTTGCTCGTGAACACTGAAGCTTTCTTT. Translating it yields CASSLLVNTEAFF. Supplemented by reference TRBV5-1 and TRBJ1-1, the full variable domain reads KAGVTQTPRYLIKTRGQQVTLSCSPISGHRSVSWYQQTPGQGLQFLFEYFSETQRNKGNFPGRFSGRQFSNSRSEMNVSTLELGDSALYLCASSLLVNTEAFFGQGTRLTVV.